The sequence of this T cell receptor beta chain was determined in a study of shared clonotypes between healthy human individuals. Findings and limits, study-wide: Rarefaction revealed incomplete sorted-subset sequencing despite large depth. Clonotype sharing across several donors was observed for approximately 5% of naive CD4 clonotypes.

Donors were healthy HIV-negative adults without recent acute infections or vaccinations. The authors' processing: Filtering was not the same, since immunoSEQ gave junction-only sequences without quality scores. The table came from immunoSEQ multiplex PCR; TCRdb's copy has only in-frame clones and leaves some out. V, J and clone size are those of that table, while D and trimming were read from the DNA. The table shows under 600,000 clones, with about 96% occurring only once. There are 13 residues in the CDR3. The ends lost 4 bases at V and 6 bases at J; junction bases unmatched: 3. Germline V gene sequence: CDR1 MNHEY, CDR2 SVGAGI. As to this clone: What it binds is not known.

This TCR derives from a woman in her thirties in good health. The chain links TRBV6-5 to TRBJ1-5; 7 nucleotides line up with TRBD1. The sequencing input was naive CD4+ T cells sorted from blood. The subset: CD45RA+ positively selected. For the CDR3, the DNA is TGTGCCAGCAGTTTGACAGGGAGTCAGCCCCAGCATTTT. Its protein is CASSLTGSQPQHF.